This is a list of T cell receptor beta chains from one sample in a study of follicular helper T cells after annual influenza vaccination. Sequenced by immunoSEQ multiplex PCR; TCRdb stores in-frame clones only, minus some. Seen here are several thousand clones, about four fifths observed once, and the top ten hold 2% to 2.5%. The input for sequencing was CXCR5+ CD38- circulating T follicular helper cells from blood, taken on the day of influenza vaccination. These receptors were obtained from an adult who received the influenza vaccine. Both conserved end residues are part of each CDR3. A D gene is named only where the DNA matches it firmly. The size field is filled for only some rows; it gives once, few, many or a size class.

j_gene: TRBJ2-1
v_gene: TRBV5-8
abundance: -
d_gene: -
CDR3nt: TGTGCCAGCAGCTTGTGGCGGGGAGATGAGCAGTTCTTC
CDR3aa: CASSLWRGDEQFF

j_gene: TRBJ2-5
v_gene: TRBV5-1
abundance: few
d_gene: TRBD2
CDR3nt: TGCGCCAGCAGTAGCGGGGGGGCCTCAGAGACCCAGTACTTC
CDR3aa: CASSSGGASETQYF

j_gene: TRBJ1-2
v_gene: TRBV4-2
abundance: few
d_gene: TRBD1
CDR3nt: TGTGCCAGCAGCCCGGGGACAGGGAAAGGCCATGGCTACACCTTC
CDR3aa: CASSPGTGKGHGYTF

j_gene: TRBJ1-5
v_gene: TRBV19
abundance: -
d_gene: TRBD1
CDR3nt: TGTGCCAGTAGTATCTCCTTTTGGGACAGGGGTAATCAGCCCCAGCATTTT
CDR3aa: CASSISFWDRGNQPQHF

j_gene: TRBJ2-7
v_gene: TRBV7-9
abundance: few
d_gene: -
CDR3nt: TGTGCCAGCAGCGAAACTAGCTTAGACGAGCAGTACTTC
CDR3aa: CASSETSLDEQYF

j_gene: TRBJ1-2
v_gene: TRBV7-6
abundance: -
d_gene: -
CDR3nt: TGTGCCAGCAGCCCAAATACTAGAGATGGCTACACCTTC
CDR3aa: CASSPNTRDGYTF

j_gene: TRBJ2-1
v_gene: TRBV5-8
abundance: -
d_gene: -
CDR3nt: TGTGCCAGCAGCTTGAGGGGACTCACAAATGAGCAGTTCTTC
CDR3aa: CASSLRGLTNEQFF

j_gene: TRBJ1-1
v_gene: TRBV19
abundance: -
d_gene: -
CDR3nt: TGTGCCAGTAGTAGTACACAGAACACTGAAGCTTTCTTT
CDR3aa: CASSSTQNTEAFF

j_gene: TRBJ1-6
v_gene: TRBV4-1
abundance: few
d_gene: -
CDR3nt: TGCGCCAGCAGCCAAGAAAGGTATAATTCACCCCTCCACTTT
CDR3aa: CASSQERYNSPLHF

j_gene: TRBJ1-2
v_gene: TRBV29-1
abundance: -
d_gene: -
CDR3nt: TGCAGCGCTGGGACGGAAGCTAACTATGGCTACACCTTC
CDR3aa: CSAGTEANYGYTF

j_gene: TRBJ2-7
v_gene: TRBV14
abundance: -
d_gene: -
CDR3nt: TGTGCCAGCAGCCTATTTGACTACGAGCAGTACTTC
CDR3aa: CASSLFDYEQYF

j_gene: TRBJ1-6
v_gene: TRBV5-1
abundance: -
d_gene: TRBD1
CDR3nt: TGCGCCAGCAGCTTGGGGGACAGGCCGATATACCACTTT
CDR3aa: CASSLGDRPIYHF

j_gene: TRBJ2-1
v_gene: TRBV19
abundance: -
d_gene: TRBD2
CDR3nt: TGTGCCAGTAGTATAGATAGGCTAGCGGGGCGCAATGAGCAGTTCTTC
CDR3aa: CASSIDRLAGRNEQFF

j_gene: TRBJ1-2
v_gene: TRBV9
abundance: -
d_gene: -
CDR3nt: TGTGCCAGCAGCGGGACAGTCTATGGCTACACCTTC
CDR3aa: CASSGTVYGYTF

j_gene: TRBJ2-3
v_gene: TRBV9
abundance: once
d_gene: TRBD1
CDR3nt: TGTGCCAGCAGCGCGACAGGGCTCGATACGCAGTATTTT
CDR3aa: CASSATGLDTQYF

j_gene: TRBJ1-2
v_gene: TRBV5-1
abundance: -
d_gene: -
CDR3nt: TGCGCCAGCAGCTCCAAAGGACAGACGGGACAAGGAGGCTACACCTTC
CDR3aa: CASSSKGQTGQGGYTF

j_gene: TRBJ2-3
v_gene: TRBV6-4
abundance: -
d_gene: -
CDR3nt: TGTGCCAGCAGTGAGGGGGGGGGCGCTGGCGCAGATACGCAGTATTTT
CDR3aa: CASSEGGGAGADTQYF

j_gene: TRBJ1-2
v_gene: TRBV7-2
abundance: -
d_gene: TRBD1
CDR3nt: TGTGCCAGCAGCTCAGGACAGGGGGCGTGGGGCTACACCTTC
CDR3aa: CASSSGQGAWGYTF

j_gene: TRBJ1-3
v_gene: TRBV4-3
abundance: -
d_gene: -
CDR3nt: TGCGCCAGCAGCCAAGATGTCGGCAGGTTGGCTGGAAACACCATATATTTT
CDR3aa: CASSQDVGRLAGNTIYF

j_gene: TRBJ1-2
v_gene: TRBV11-1
abundance: few
d_gene: -
CDR3nt: TGTGCCAGCAGCTTGCAGGGGATGTATGGCTACACCTTC
CDR3aa: CASSLQGMYGYTF

j_gene: TRBJ1-1
v_gene: TRBV11-3
abundance: -
d_gene: -
CDR3nt: TGTGCCAGCAGCGCCAACAGGCAAACTGAAGCTTTCTTT
CDR3aa: CASSANRQTEAFF

j_gene: TRBJ2-3
v_gene: TRBV7-3
abundance: -
d_gene: TRBD1
CDR3nt: TGTGCCAGCAGCTTAAATGGCGGCAGGGGGCTGGGCACAGATACGCAGTATTTT
CDR3aa: CASSLNGGRGLGTDTQYF

j_gene: TRBJ2-7
v_gene: TRBV7-2
abundance: few
d_gene: -
CDR3nt: TGTGCCAGCAGTCCCCGTAGGGCTTACGAGCAGTACTTC
CDR3aa: CASSPRRAYEQYF

j_gene: TRBJ1-2
v_gene: TRBV5-8
abundance: -
d_gene: -
CDR3nt: TGTGCCAGCAGCTTGGGTGGCAGGAGGTCTTTTGGCTACACCTTC
CDR3aa: CASSLGGRRSFGYTF

j_gene: TRBJ2-7
v_gene: TRBV7-2
abundance: -
d_gene: TRBD2
CDR3nt: TGTGCCAGCAGCTCTAGCGGGGGGGTCTACGAGCAGTACTTC
CDR3aa: CASSSSGGVYEQYF

j_gene: TRBJ1-5
v_gene: TRBV4-2
abundance: few
d_gene: -
CDR3nt: TGTGCCAGCAGCCAAGGGCAGGGCAATAATCAGCCCCAGCATTTT
CDR3aa: CASSQGQGNNQPQHF

j_gene: TRBJ2-1
v_gene: TRBV4-3
abundance: once
d_gene: TRBD1
CDR3nt: TGCGCCAGCAGCTACCGGGACAGGGGGAACGATGAGCAGTTCTTC
CDR3aa: CASSYRDRGNDEQFF

j_gene: TRBJ1-3
v_gene: TRBV6-5
abundance: few
d_gene: -
CDR3nt: TGTGCCAGCAGTTACTCGAAGGGAACTAGAAACACCATATATTTT
CDR3aa: CASSYSKGTRNTIYF

j_gene: TRBJ1-2
v_gene: TRBV11-1
abundance: -
d_gene: -
CDR3nt: TGTGCCAGCAGCTTAACTGGGTATGGCTACACCTTC
CDR3aa: CASSLTGYGYTF

j_gene: TRBJ2-2
v_gene: TRBV5-1
abundance: -
d_gene: TRBD1
CDR3nt: TGCGCCAGCAGAAATAGCGACAGGGAAGGCGGGGAGCTGTTTTTT
CDR3aa: CASRNSDREGGELFF

j_gene: TRBJ1-1
v_gene: TRBV7-9
abundance: -
d_gene: -
CDR3nt: TGTGCCAGCAGCCCTGAAGGGGGGCGGACTGAAGCTTTCTTT
CDR3aa: CASSPEGGRTEAFF

j_gene: TRBJ1-4
v_gene: TRBV7-6
abundance: -
d_gene: -
CDR3nt: TGTGCCAGCAGCTTAGGTGGGGGCCGAAATGAAAAACTGTTTTTT
CDR3aa: CASSLGGGRNEKLFF

j_gene: TRBJ2-7
v_gene: TRBV6-5
abundance: -
d_gene: -
CDR3nt: TGTGCCACCAACTTGGCTAGGGGTTCCTACGAGCAGTACTTC
CDR3aa: CATNLARGSYEQYF

j_gene: TRBJ2-5
v_gene: TRBV25-1
abundance: once
d_gene: -
CDR3nt: TGTGCCAGCAGTGAAGTGAGGGGGTCGATCGGGGGAGAGACCCAGTACTTC
CDR3aa: CASSEVRGSIGGETQYF

j_gene: TRBJ1-1
v_gene: TRBV18
abundance: -
d_gene: TRBD1
CDR3nt: TGTGCCAGCTCCCCGGTGACAGGGGTTAACACTGAAGCTTTCTTT
CDR3aa: CASSPVTGVNTEAFF

j_gene: TRBJ2-7
v_gene: TRBV6-6
abundance: -
d_gene: TRBD2
CDR3nt: TGTGCCAGCAGTTCCCAGGGAGGGTACGAGCAGTACTTC
CDR3aa: CASSSQGGYEQYF

j_gene: TRBJ1-3
v_gene: TRBV15
abundance: -
d_gene: -
CDR3nt: TGTGCCACCAGCAGAGGAGGGTACGCAAACACCATATATTTT
CDR3aa: CATSRGGYANTIYF

j_gene: TRBJ2-1
v_gene: TRBV5-1
abundance: -
d_gene: -
CDR3nt: TGCGCCAGCAGTTCGACGGCGGGGATTCAGGATGAGCAGTTCTTC
CDR3aa: CASSSTAGIQDEQFF

j_gene: TRBJ1-4
v_gene: TRBV28
abundance: -
d_gene: TRBD1
CDR3nt: TGTGCCAGTACCGGGACAGGGTCTTCAGATAATGAAAAACTGTTTTTT
CDR3aa: CASTGTGSSDNEKLFF

j_gene: TRBJ1-5
v_gene: TRBV6-1
abundance: -
d_gene: TRBD1
CDR3nt: TGTGCCAGCACCAATTATCAGGGGGGTCAGCCCCAGCATTTT
CDR3aa: CASTNYQGGQPQHF

j_gene: TRBJ2-2
v_gene: TRBV11-2
abundance: few
d_gene: -
CDR3nt: TGTGCCAGCAGCTTAACGCAGACCGGGGAGCTGTTTTTT
CDR3aa: CASSLTQTGELFF

j_gene: TRBJ2-7
v_gene: TRBV6-5
abundance: -
d_gene: -
CDR3nt: TGTGCCAGCAGTCCCCGGGCGGACAGACAGTACTTC
CDR3aa: CASSPRADRQYF

j_gene: TRBJ2-7
v_gene: TRBV25-1
abundance: few
d_gene: -
CDR3nt: TGTGCCAGCAGCGGAGGGGGGGCCTACGAGCAGTACTTC
CDR3aa: CASSGGGAYEQYF

j_gene: TRBJ2-3
v_gene: TRBV7-3
abundance: -
d_gene: -
CDR3nt: TGTGCCAGCAGCTTACTAAATACAGATACGCAGTATTTT
CDR3aa: CASSLLNTDTQYF

j_gene: TRBJ2-4
v_gene: TRBV4-2
abundance: -
d_gene: -
CDR3nt: TGTGCCAGCAGCCAAGAAACACAGGCTATGAATTTAGCCAAAAACATTCAGTACTTC
CDR3aa: CASSQETQAMNLAKNIQYF